This T cell receptor beta chain emerged from a study of breast tumors, draining lymph nodes, adjacent tissues. The sample holds many counts of this clonotype. TCRdb analysed the multiplex PCR reads with MiXCR anew, one entry per CDR3 protein. The sample yields approximately 130,000 distinct CDR3 sequences, 20% to 25% seen once. Deletions cut 10 bases from V and 9 bases from J, with 13 bases between. Germline V gene lookup returns CDR1 MNHEY and CDR2 SVGAGI. The CDR3 spans 12 residues. Samples came from axillary lymph nodes draining the breast cancer. This clonotype originated in a female donor with breast cancer. Some clones in this sample may be carry-over from other donors' samples. The chain recombines TRBV6-5 with TRBJ1-6; the D is unclear. Source material: axillary lymph node tissue. DNA of the CDR3: TGTGCCACTCGTCCTTTTGGTTCACCCCTCCACTTT. It encodes CATRPFGSPLHF.